These T cell receptor beta chains were read from a single sample in a study of regulatory T cells in long-lasting Graves disease. TCRdb ran MiXCR on the multiplex PCR reads and lists one entry per CDR3 protein. The repertoire holds 400,000 to 500,000 distinct CDR3 sequences, about 15% seen once, with 23% in the top ten. These data were also reused for a study on T cells in Graves' hyperthyroidism and ophthalmopathy.

The sample was peripheral blood mononuclear cells (PBMCs), taken at new diagnosis, from a patient treated with antithyroid drugs. These receptors were taken from a young woman with Graves disease. The CDR3 runs from the conserved cysteine through the conserved F or W. The D gene is left open where the match is weak. For some rows the clone size is stated as once, few or many, or as a class when expanded; others skip it.

v_gene: TRBV5-1
abundance: many
d_gene: TRBD1
j_gene: TRBJ1-1
CDR3aa: CASSTGTGVPATEAFF
CDR3nt: TGTGCCAGCAGCACCGGGACAGGGGTCCCTGCCACTGAAGCTTTCTTT

v_gene: TRBV28
abundance: .
d_gene: .
j_gene: TRBJ2-3
CDR3aa: CASSSTSKDTQYF
CDR3nt: TGTGCCAGCAGTTCCACTAGCAAAGATACGCAGTATTTT

v_gene: TRBV29-1
abundance: .
d_gene: TRBD1
j_gene: TRBJ2-7
CDR3aa: CSVKGTGSYEQYF
CDR3nt: TGCAGCGTTAAAGGGACAGGGAGCTACGAGCAGTACTTC

v_gene: TRBV6-1
abundance: many
d_gene: .
j_gene: TRBJ2-7
CDR3aa: CASSEAGAVYEQYF
CDR3nt: TGTGCCAGCAGTGAAGCTGGGGCGGTCTACGAGCAGTACTTC

v_gene: TRBV20-1
abundance: few
d_gene: TRBD2
j_gene: TRBJ2-2
CDR3aa: CSASREGLYTGELFF
CDR3nt: TGCAGTGCCTCCCGGGAGGGCCTGTACACCGGGGAGCTGTTTTTT

v_gene: TRBV28
abundance: many
d_gene: .
j_gene: TRBJ2-7
CDR3aa: CASSFRAYEQYF
CDR3nt: TGTGCCAGCAGTTTCCGGGCGTACGAGCAGTACTTC

v_gene: TRBV6-1
abundance: .
d_gene: TRBD2
j_gene: TRBJ2-5
CDR3aa: CASISSIIPISGRFGVTQYF
CDR3nt: TGTGCCAGCATCTCTTCAATTATACCGATTAGCGGGAGGTTCGGAGTGACCCAGTACTTC

v_gene: TRBV4-1
abundance: .
d_gene: .
j_gene: TRBJ2-3
CDR3aa: CASSQARASRDTQYF
CDR3nt: TGCGCCAGCAGCCAGGCCCGGGCTAGCCGGGATACGCAGTATTTT

v_gene: TRBV15
abundance: many
d_gene: .
j_gene: TRBJ2-1
CDR3aa: CATSRDSAGYNEQFF
CDR3nt: TGTGCCACCAGCAGAGATTCAGCGGGTTACAATGAGCAGTTCTTC

v_gene: TRBV5-5
abundance: few
d_gene: .
j_gene: TRBJ2-2
CDR3aa: CAIRLDQNTGELFF
CDR3nt: TGTGCCATTAGACTGGACCAGAACACCGGGGAGCTGTTTTTT

v_gene: TRBV2
abundance: many
d_gene: .
j_gene: TRBJ2-1
CDR3aa: CATGEGRGITSAEQFF
CDR3nt: TGTGCCACGGGGGAAGGGCGGGGCATCACGTCTGCAGAGCAGTTCTTC

v_gene: TRBV12-3/TRBV12-4
abundance: many
d_gene: TRBD2
j_gene: TRBJ2-1
CDR3aa: CASSRYGLAGVTHISYNEQFF
CDR3nt: TGTGCCAGCAGTCGTTACGGACTAGCGGGAGTAACCCATATTTCCTACAATGAGCAGTTCTTC

v_gene: TRBV28
abundance: .
d_gene: TRBD2
j_gene: TRBJ2-7
CDR3aa: CASSPEREGSEQYF
CDR3nt: TGTGCCAGCAGTCCCGAGCGGGAGGGAAGCGAGCAGTACTTC

v_gene: TRBV12-3/TRBV12-4
abundance: .
d_gene: .
j_gene: TRBJ2-7
CDR3aa: CAGSLGAEQYF
CDR3nt: TGTGCCGGCAGTTTGGGAGCCGAGCAGTACTTC

v_gene: TRBV5-5
abundance: .
d_gene: .
j_gene: TRBJ2-1
CDR3aa: CASSLEPGATYNEQFF
CDR3nt: TGTGCCAGCAGCTTGGAGCCGGGAGCAACCTACAATGAGCAGTTCTTC

v_gene: TRBV5-1
abundance: few
d_gene: .
j_gene: TRBJ2-3
CDR3aa: CASSAKDTQYF
CDR3nt: TGCGCCAGCAGCGCCAAGGATACGCAGTATTTT

v_gene: TRBV18
abundance: many
d_gene: .
j_gene: TRBJ2-5
CDR3aa: CASSPLRVQETQYF
CDR3nt: TGTGCCAGCTCACCACTCAGGGTTCAAGAGACCCAGTACTTC